Below are 23 T cell receptor beta chains sequenced from a single sample in a study of T cell repertoires in cytomegalovirus infection. One entry per CDR3 protein, called by TCRdb with MiXCR from the reads. Here the sample spans about 100,000 distinct CDR3 sequences, less than 25% being singletons. Sequenced material: CD8+ T cells from PBMCs. Receptor source: a human donor in good health (CMV status not recorded). Some clones in this sample may be carry-over from other donors' samples.

This clonotype was detected a few times. The chain employs TRBV7-2 and TRBJ2-3, with 8 bases identical to TRBD2. The V gene's germline CDR1 is SGHTA and CDR2 FQGNSA. V lost 0 bases to trimming and J lost 1 base; unmatched junction nucleotides: 6. This CDR3 region has 17 residues. For the CDR3, the DNA is TGTGCCAGCAGCTTAGCTTTCCTGCGGGGGGGCACAGATACGCAGTATTTT. Translating it yields CASSLAFLRGGTDTQYF. Based on the CDR3 plus reference TRBV7-2 and TRBJ2-3, the full variable domain is GAGVSQSPSNKVTEKGKDVELRCDPISGHTALYWYRQSLGQGLEFLIYFQGNSAPDKSGLPSDRFSAERTGGSVSTLTIQRTQQEDSAVYLCASSLAFLRGGTDTQYFGPGTRLTVL.

This chain connects TRBV29-1 to TRBJ2-1; the match to TRBD1 covers 7 bases. Germline V CDR1 and CDR2: SQVTM, ANQGSEA. The trim removed 7 bases at V and 8 bases at J, leaving 8 bases unmatched. The CDR3 consists of 12 residues. CDR3 nucleotide sequence: TGCAGCGCCCGGACAGGTCCGGATGAGCAGTTCTTC. Translated, it gives CSARTGPDEQFF.

This clonotype occurred many times. The chain recombines TRBV20-1 with TRBJ1-2; D remains ambiguous. The CDR3 has 13 residues. The germline gives CDR1 DFQATT, CDR2 SNEGSKA (reference sequence). V gave up 0 bases and J gave up 3 bases, with 8 bases separating them. The CDR3 nucleotides read TGCAGTGCTAGAGAGGTCGGCGACTATGGCTACACCTTC. This gives the protein CSAREVGDYGYTF.

This clonotype has a count of ten or more. The chain has TRBV7-2 and TRBJ2-1; 9 nucleotides agree with TRBD1. There are 14 residues in the CDR3. Looked up from germline, CDR1 is SGHTA and CDR2 is FQGNSA. With V trimmed by 6 bases and J by 7 bases, 7 bases remained unmatched. This CDR3 reads CASSSGTGLNEQFF. The CDR3 DNA reads as TGTGCCAGCAGTTCCGGGACAGGGCTAAATGAGCAGTTCTTC. Based on the CDR3 plus reference TRBV7-2 and TRBJ2-1, the full variable domain is GAGVSQSPSNKVTEKGKDVELRCDPISGHTALYWYRQSLGQGLEFLIYFQGNSAPDKSGLPSDRFSAERTGGSVSTLTIQRTQQEDSAVYLCASSSGTGLNEQFFGPGTRLTVL.

The rearrangement links TRBV4-2 to TRBJ2-5; no clear D gene. V gave up 0 bases and J gave up 1 base, with 6 bases separating them. The CDR3 has 14 amino acids. Per germline, CDR1 LGHNA and CDR2 YNFKEQ. The chain's CDR3 is CASSQENSQETQYF. The CDR3 nucleotides are TGTGCCAGCAGCCAAGAAAACAGCCAAGAGACCCAGTACTTC.

A few counts support this clonotype. The chain combines TRBV7-9 with TRBJ2-7; 11 positions agree with TRBD1. The germline CDR1 and CDR2 sequences are SEHNR and FQNEAQ (reference sequence). After removal of 5 bases from V and 7 bases from J, the junction contained 7 bases not matched to a gene. This CDR3 has 14 amino acids. CDR3 in amino acids: CASSRRTGGEEQYF. The CDR3 region has the DNA TGTGCCAGCAGCCGCAGGACAGGGGGCGAGGAGCAGTACTTC.

This clonotype was observed many times. This chain links TRBV29-1 with TRBJ1-3; TRBD1 is a possible D gene (5 bases). Trimming left V 3 bases short and J 3 bases short, with 12 bases between. The CDR3 is 14 amino acids. Looked up from germline, CDR1 is SQVTM and CDR2 is ANQGSEA. The CDR3 region is CSVEAGTSGNTIYF. CDR3 DNA: TGCAGCGTTGAGGCCGGGACGAGTGGAAACACCATATATTTT.

This chain links TRBV2 with TRBJ2-3; a weak D match, TRBD2 (6 bases). Trimming removed 8 bases from V and 8 bases from J, with 29 bases in between. This CDR3 comprises 17 residues. Germline values: CDR1 SNHLY, CDR2 FYNNEI. The CDR3 here is CASVGFGELRPEGTQYF. Here the CDR3 DNA reads TGTGCCAGCGTTGGTTTTGGGGAGCTACGACCGGAGGGTACGCAGTATTTT.

A few counts support this clonotype. The rearrangement uses TRBV12-3 or TRBV12-4 and TRBJ2-7, with 13 bases aligning to TRBD2. The CDR3 runs to 19 residues. V lost 0 bases and J lost 4; bases outside the gene matches: 12. In DNA form, the CDR3 reads TGTGCCAGCAGTTTAGCGCGAAGGGTGGGACTAGCGGGAAGATACGAGCAGTACTTC. It encodes CASSLARRVGLAGRYEQYF.

The sample holds a few counts of this clonotype. The genes are TRBV14 and TRBJ1-3; D ambiguous. This CDR3 region has 14 residues. Germline-derived CDR1 and CDR2 are SGHDN and FVKESK. V was shortened by 4 bases and J by 0 bases, with 7 bases between the two germline ends. CDR3 DNA sequence: TGTGCCAGCAGCCTACGAGGCTCTGGAAACACCATATATTTT. Its protein is CASSLRGSGNTIYF.

This clonotype appeared a few times. This sequence joins TRBV5-6 and TRBJ2-2; TRBD2 matches at 9 bases. Germline trimming cut 2 bases from V and 6 bases from J; bases unmatched to any gene: 5. The length of the CDR3 is 15 residues. CDR1 and CDR2 from the germline V gene are SGHDT and YYEEEE. The CDR3 sequence: CASSFAAGGAGELFF. For the CDR3, the DNA is TGTGCCAGCAGCTTCGCCGCGGGAGGGGCCGGGGAGCTGTTTTTT.

This clonotype has more than one count but fewer than ten. The rearrangement uses TRBV7-9 and TRBJ2-7; weak D call: TRBD1 (6 bases). Trimming took off 5 bases at V and 0 bases at J, with 11 bases between the two ends. This CDR3 is built from 14 residues. Germline V gene sequence: CDR1 SEHNR, CDR2 FQNEAQ (reference sequence). CDR3 nucleotide sequence: TGTGCCAGCAGCCCAGGGGACAACTCCTACGAGCAGTACTTC. It yields the protein CASSPGDNSYEQYF.

The chain is built from TRBV29-1 and TRBJ2-1, with 10 nucleotides matching TRBD1. The CDR3 contains 14 residues. After removal of 5 bases from V and 6 bases from J, the junction contained 7 bases not matched to a gene. The V gene's germline CDR1 is SQVTM and CDR2 ANQGSEA. CDR3 region: CSVNLGTGVNEQFF. CDR3 bases: TGCAGCGTTAACCTCGGGACAGGGGTCAATGAGCAGTTCTTC.

This rearrangement joins TRBV7-3 to TRBJ2-1; 16 bases fit TRBD2. CDR3 length: 19 amino acids. The ends lost 3 bases at V and 0 bases at J; junction bases unmatched: 5. CDR1 is SGHTA and CDR2 is FQGTGA in the germline V gene. CDR3 bases: TGTGCCAGCAGCTTCCCCGGGACTAGCGGGGGGGCCTCCTACAATGAGCAGTTCTTC. This encodes CASSFPGTSGGASYNEQFF.

The chain uses TRBV20-1 and TRBJ2-7, with 8 bases aligning to TRBD1. In germline, CDR1 is DFQATT, CDR2 SNEGSKA (reference sequence). This CDR3 contains 13 residues. V shed 6 bases and J 2 bases; nucleotides not matched to a gene: 6. The CDR3 loop reads CSATDRGTYEQYF. The DNA of the CDR3 is TGCAGTGCAACAGACAGGGGCACCTACGAGCAGTACTTC.

The chain links TRBV28 to TRBJ2-1, with D tentatively TRBD2 (5 bases). V lost 6 bases and J lost 6, with 15 bases in between. CDR3 length equals 14 residues. Germline values: CDR1 MDHEN, CDR2 SYDVKM. This chain's CDR3 is CASSLRERINEQFF. CDR3 coding DNA: TGTGCCAGCAGCCTGAGGGAGCGAATCAATGAGCAGTTCTTC.

The V and J genes are TRBV6-5 and TRBJ2-1; TRBD2 matches at 12 bases. The junction had 0 bases not matched to a gene; V was cut back by 0 bases and J by 3 bases. Germline V CDR1 and CDR2: MNHEY, SVGAGI. The CDR3 extends over 16 amino acids. The CDR3 bases are TGTGCCAGCAGTTACTCGACTAGCGGGAGCTACAATGAGCAGTTCTTC. It specifies CASSYSTSGSYNEQFF.

J is TRBJ1-4 and V is TRBV25-1; TRBD1 might be the D (6 bases). Trimming left V 4 bases short and J 8 bases short, with 14 bases between. This CDR3 spans 14 amino acids. The germline V gene encodes CDR1 MGHDK and CDR2 SYGVNS. The CDR3 coding sequence is TGTGCCAGCAGTGGGGGGGCAGGGTTCGAAAAACTGTTTTTT. Its protein is CASSGGAGFEKLFF.

The sample holds a few counts of this clonotype. The CDR3 coding sequence is TGTGCCAGCAGGCCGGGACTAGCGGCCGAGCAGTACTTC. Translating it yields CASRPGLAAEQYF. The chain employs TRBV6-5 and TRBJ2-7; 11 positions agree with TRBD2. The CDR3 length is 13 residues. CDR1 is MNHEY, CDR2 SVGAGI, per germline. Trimming cost V 6 bases and J 6 bases; bases outside gene matches: 4.

The chain has TRBV27 and TRBJ2-7; unclear D gene. Germline CDR1 is MNHEY and CDR2 is SMNVEV (reference sequence). The V end lost 4 bases, the J end lost 2 bases, and 12 bases lay between the germline ends. This CDR3 is built from 14 residues. CDR3 sequence (DNA): TGTGCCAGCAGTTCCGGGCCCCAACCCTACGAGCAGTACTTC. It specifies CASSSGPQPYEQYF.

This clonotype was picked up a small number of times. The gene calls are TRBV7-9 and TRBJ1-1; 7 nucleotides line up with TRBD1. The CDR3 runs 16 residues. Losses at the gene ends were 4 bases for V and 2 bases for J; bases not matched to a gene: 10. CDR1 is SEHNR, CDR2 FQNEAQ, per germline (reference sequence). The CDR3 protein is CASSSQDRVRNTEAFF. The DNA for the CDR3 is TGTGCCAGCAGCTCCCAAGACAGGGTGAGAAACACTGAAGCTTTCTTT.

This clonotype was picked up many times. The rearrangement links TRBV7-8 to TRBJ2-1; a possible D gene is TRBD1 (5 bases). V lost 4 bases, J lost 6 bases, and 7 bases lay in between. The CDR3 runs 12 residues. The germline CDR1 and CDR2 sequences are SGHVS and FQNEAQ. The CDR3 region is CASSSQGNEQFF. The CDR3 DNA reads TGTGCCAGCAGCTCGCAGGGCAATGAGCAGTTCTTC.

This clonotype was recorded many times. The V and J genes are TRBV7-2 and TRBJ1-5; tentative D call: TRBD1 (5 bases). Germline V lookup: CDR1 SGHTA, CDR2 FQGNSA. V lost 4 bases and J lost 0, with 10 bases in between. The CDR3 length is 15 residues. CDR3 loop: CASSSTGYSNQPQHF. The CDR3 region has the DNA TGTGCCAGCAGCTCCACAGGTTATAGCAATCAGCCCCAGCATTTT.